The sequence of this T cell receptor beta chain was determined in a study of T cell responses to AZD1222 COVID-19 vaccine (dated by TCRdb to the early 2020s). With regard to the full study: A total of approximately 240 trial participants underwent TCR sequencing, of whom about 200 received two doses of AZD1222 and some 26 received two doses of the MenACWY control vaccine. Trial participants were enrolled by age into 18-55, 56-69 and 70-plus year subgroups, with roughly 160, 29 and 62 TCR-sequenced participants respectively. The paper's findings and limits, for the study overall: Conclusions about previously exposed vaccinees were limited because only six or seven AZD1222 recipients were SARS-CoV-2 seropositive at baseline. Because no day 14 peak-response samples were available, repertoires were characterized only after the peak T cell response. Most participants were white British and females outnumbered males, and the authors suggested that clonal diversity may have been underestimated. Reportedly, close to half of the unique spike-specific TCRs recognized epitopes lying outside the regions that are mutated in the B.1.351 and B.1.1.7 variants. The whole spike protein was spanned by vaccine-associated CD4 TCRs, and dominant responses were seen in regions 160-218 and 743-854. Spike-specific TCR breadth and depth rose significantly after two AZD1222 doses compared with day 0 and with MenACWY recipients. The 56-69-year group was small, and its depth increase did not reach significance, likely because of low power.

The time point label on this specimen signifies: about 28 days (+/-7) after the second vaccine dose. Because spike-specific TCR depth and breadth did not differ between the two schedules, AZD1222 recipients who got a second dose at roughly 4 weeks were pooled with those who got a second dose at roughly 12 weeks. Vaccinee samples came from UK trials COV001 and COV002, including a single-blind randomized controlled phase 2/3 trial of AZD1222 (ChAdOx1 nCoV-19) in healthy adults. For TCRbeta chain sequencing, PBMC samples from trial participants were taken at day 0 and at day 28 after the second dose. CDR1 and CDR2 are drawn from the germline V gene: KGHSH, LQKENI. V is cut by 2 bases and J by 12 bases, and the space between the germline ends is 20 bases. CDR3 length: 15 amino acids, cysteine to phenylalanine. Left in the record is the CDR3 DNA by itself, 45 bases read in frame from the first base. Of note for this clone: The antigen it recognizes is unknown. No much larger clone exists at a distance of one base, and base qualities are not known.

The CDR3 regions of human TCRbeta chains were analyzed by immunosequencing. The authors' analysis ran thus. TCRs in the repertoires were compared against a reference library of SARS-CoV-2-specific TCRs that had been generated with the MIRA antigen-specificity platform. Breadth was defined as the fraction of unique TCRs that were SARS-CoV-2-associated. Depth was defined as the fraction of total T cells that were SARS-CoV-2-associated. Using the MIRA data, each spike-specific TCR was mapped to the spike region that the TCR reacts to and placed in a CD4 or CD8 class. Log10-transformed breadth and depth values were compared by one-way ANOVA with Sidak's multiple comparisons tests. TCRdb stores this immuneACCESS table with in-frame sequences only. Part of the clones is absent; in the studies checked, under half of the shortfall reflects unresolved V genes, and no reason is known for the rest. V and J calls and clone size follow that table, whereas D and trimming were derived from the DNA. This sample is represented by fewer than 120,000 clones; 92% of them were singletons. 2.5% of the sample is held by the ten biggest clonotypes.

The rearranged chain carries TRBV18 and TRBJ1-5; a weak D assignment points to TRBD1 (5 bases agree). The sequence derives from an adult who received the AZD1222 COVID-19 vaccine. This sample comprised peripheral blood, obtained 28 days after the second AZD1222 dose. The DNA sequence follows: TGTGCCAGCTCACCAGGCCAGGGCCGAATATGGAGCCAGCATTTT. The encoded protein is CASSPGQGRIWSQHF.